The 27 T cell receptor beta chains listed next were all sequenced from one sample in a study of blood T cell repertoires in COVID-19. TCRdb's table, derived via immunoSEQ multiplex PCR, lists solely in-frame clones and lacks some. The data show over 60,000 clones, under 85% seen once. Sequences were obtained from peripheral blood. These receptors were collected from a man aged 45-65 years with COVID-19, enrolled during active disease.

This chain uses TRBV2 with TRBJ1-1; 9 positions match TRBD1. Unmatched junction bases numbered 7, after V lost 7 bases and J lost 4 bases. From germline, CDR1 is SNHLY and CDR2 FYNNEI. CDR3 size: 14 residues. Here the CDR3 reads CASTVRQGGTEAFF. The CDR3 region has the DNA TGTGCCAGCACAGTGCGACAGGGGGGCACTGAAGCTTTCTTT. Filled out from reference TRBV2 and TRBJ1-1, the complete variable domain reads EPEVTQTPSHQVTQMGQEVILRCVPISNHLYFYWYRQILGQKVEFLVSFYNNEISEKSEIFDDQFSVERPDGSNFTLKIRSTKLEDSAMYFCASTVRQGGTEAFFGQGTRLTVV.

This clone occurred a few times. The chain couples TRBV4-1 to TRBJ1-4, with D possibly being TRBD1 (6 bases). Deletions cut 2 bases from V and 3 bases from J, with 10 bases between. The germline V gene encodes CDR1 MGHRA and CDR2 YSYEKL. This CDR3 is built from 15 residues. CDR3 bases: TGCGCCAGCAGCCAACGACAGGCCGCTAATGAAAAACTGTTTTTT. Amino acid sequence: CASSQRQAANEKLFF.

This clone was counted only a few times. The chain combines TRBV7-2 with TRBJ1-1; D remains ambiguous. V lost 5 bases and J lost 4, with 14 bases in between. CDR3 length: 14 residues. Germline CDR1 and CDR2: SGHTA and FQGNSA. The CDR3 protein is CASSPFGGGTEAFF. The CDR3 bases are TGTGCCAGCAGCCCCTTCGGAGGCGGCACTGAAGCTTTCTTT.

The chain links TRBV5-1 to TRBJ1-5; 7 nucleotides match TRBD1. The CDR3 is made up of 14 amino acids. The germline V gene encodes CDR1 SGHRS and CDR2 YFSETQ. The trim removed 4 bases at V and 5 bases at J, leaving 6 bases unmatched. The CDR3 sequence: CASSPGQTDQPQHF. The CDR3 DNA sequence: TGCGCCAGCAGCCCGGGACAGACCGATCAGCCCCAGCATTTT.

In this sample, this clone turned up once. V and J are TRBV19 and TRBJ2-7, with 7 bases identical to TRBD1. The germline gives CDR1 LNHDA, CDR2 SQIVND (reference sequence). The junction had 4 bases not matched to a gene; V was cut back by 5 bases and J by 0 bases. There are 14 residues in the CDR3. The CDR3 sequence is CASSPHRGSYEQYF. The CDR3 DNA follows: TGTGCCAGTAGTCCCCACAGGGGCTCCTACGAGCAGTACTTC.

The chain employs TRBV3-1 (or the pseudogene TRBV3-2) and TRBJ1-6; D is possibly TRBD1 (5 bases). Germline V lookup: CDR1 LGHDT, CDR2 YNNKEL (reference sequence). CDR3 length: 17 amino acids. V was trimmed by 4 bases and J by 0 bases, leaving 13 bases between them. CDR3 sequence: CASSREGASSYNSPLHF. The CDR3 nucleotides read TGTGCCAGCAGCCGGGAAGGGGCTAGCTCCTATAATTCACCCCTCCACTTT.

This chain connects TRBV6-2 or TRBV6-3 to TRBJ2-6; TRBD2 aligns across 11 bases. Germline loops: CDR1 MNHEY, CDR2 SVGEGT. Unmatched junction bases numbered 7, after V lost 3 bases and J lost 0 bases. The CDR3 contains 19 residues. CDR3 sequence: CASSYPLAGGLSGANVLTF. The CDR3 region has the DNA TGTGCCAGCAGTTATCCCCTAGCGGGGGGCCTCTCTGGGGCCAACGTCCTGACTTTC.

V is TRBV7-9 and J is TRBJ1-4; the match to TRBD1 covers 11 bases. The J segment lost 8 bases and the V segment lost 5 bases, leaving 7 bases of the junction unmatched. The CDR3 consists of 15 residues. Germline values: CDR1 SEHNR, CDR2 FQNEAQ (reference sequence). CDR3 nucleotides: TGTGCCAGCAGCCGAGAGGGACAGGGGGACGAAAAACTGTTTTTT. Its translation is CASSREGQGDEKLFF.

In DNA form, the CDR3 reads TGTGCCAGCATGGGGCAGTTCTATGGCTACACCTTC. It specifies CASMGQFYGYTF. The rearrangement joins TRBV6-5 to TRBJ1-2; TRBD1 is a possible D gene (5 bases). Germline-derived CDR1 and CDR2 are MNHEY and SVGAGI. Trimming took off 7 bases at V and 4 bases at J, with 10 bases between the two ends. The CDR3 sequence is 12 residues long.

This clone was counted a single time. The chain uses TRBV19 and TRBJ2-1, with D perhaps TRBD2 (6 bases). The CDR3 length is 13 residues. Trimming shortened V by 4 bases and J by 6 bases, and 10 bases separated the two germline ends. Germline CDR1 LNHDA, CDR2 SQIVND (reference sequence). The CDR3 DNA reads TGTGCCAGTAGTAGGGACTGGGGCAATGAGCAGTTCTTC. Protein product: CASSRDWGNEQFF.

The rearrangement uses TRBV19 and TRBJ1-6; the D is unclear. The CDR3 extends over 16 amino acids. Per the germline V gene, CDR1 is LNHDA and CDR2 is SQIVND (reference sequence). The germline V and J ends were trimmed by 6 bases and 8 bases, with 20 bases remaining between them. CDR3 DNA: TGTGCCAGTAGGGCCCTCATGGAGGGAGTCCATTCACCCCTCCACTTT. It codes for CASRALMEGVHSPLHF.

This clone was counted once. The rearrangement joins TRBV19 to TRBJ2-7; 7 bases fit TRBD1. This CDR3 has 15 amino acids. V lost 7 bases to trimming and J lost 1 base; unmatched junction nucleotides: 10. In germline, CDR1 is LNHDA, CDR2 SQIVND (reference sequence). In nucleotides, the CDR3 is TGTGCCAGTACCACAACGACAGGGCGGTCCTACGAGCAGTACTTC. Translation: CASTTTTGRSYEQYF. Full variable domain (rest looked up from reference TRBV19 and TRBJ2-7): DGGITQSPKYLFRKEGQNVTLSCEQNLNHDAMYWYRQDPGQGLRLIYYSQIVNDFQKGDIAEGYSVSREKKESFPLTVTSAQKNPTAFYLCASTTTTGRSYEQYFGPGTRLTVT.

V usage is TRBV18 and J usage is TRBJ2-7; D may be TRBD1 (6 bases). The CDR3 extends over 14 amino acids. The ends were cut back, 0 bases at V and 2 bases at J, with 8 bases in the middle. The germline V gene encodes CDR1 KGHSH and CDR2 LQKENI. CDR3 nucleotides: TGTGCCAGCTCACCACCGGACAGAACCTACGAGCAGTACTTC. This sequence encodes CASSPPDRTYEQYF.

The chain carries TRBV7-3 and TRBJ1-1; 7 nucleotides align to TRBD1. The V gene's germline CDR1 is SGHTA and CDR2 FQGTGA. The CDR3 covers 14 residues. After removal of 6 bases from V and 7 bases from J, the junction contained 11 bases not matched to a gene. CDR3 protein: CASSQGQPTSEAFF. Here the CDR3 DNA reads TGTGCCAGCAGTCAGGGACAGCCAACAAGTGAAGCTTTCTTT.

The chain is built from TRBV4-1 and TRBJ2-4, with 9 bases aligning to TRBD2. The V and J ends lost 5 bases and 2 bases, in that order; junction bases with no gene match: 7. CDR3 length: 16 amino acids. Germline CDR1 reads MGHRA; CDR2 reads YSYEKL. CDR3 nucleotides: TGCGCCAGCAGCAAAGCGGGGGGATCAACCAAAAACATTCAGTACTTC. Translated, it gives CASSKAGGSTKNIQYF.

J is TRBJ1-6 and V is TRBV3-1 (or the pseudogene TRBV3-2); D is unclear. The CDR3 spans 13 residues. Germline assignment: CDR1 LGHDT and CDR2 YNNKEL (reference sequence). V was trimmed by 3 bases and J by 8 bases, leaving 8 bases between them. CDR3 region: CASSQQSDSPLHF. The CDR3, as DNA: TGTGCCAGCAGCCAGCAGTCAGATTCACCCCTCCACTTT.

The chain carries TRBV4-3 and TRBJ1-5; D is possibly TRBD1 (5 bases). Per germline, CDR1 LGHNA and CDR2 YSLEER. The V end was cut by 0 bases, the J end by 2 bases, with 8 bases between. The CDR3 is made up of 15 amino acids. CDR3 loop: CASSQDPGGNQPQHF. Here the CDR3 DNA reads TGCGCCAGCAGCCAAGATCCGGGGGGCAATCAGCCCCAGCATTTT.

V is TRBV3-1 (or the pseudogene TRBV3-2) and J is TRBJ1-2; 9 bases align to TRBD1. CDR3 length equals 15 residues. Germline trimming cut 2 bases from V and 2 bases from J; bases unmatched to any gene: 3. Germline V lookup: CDR1 LGHDT, CDR2 YNNKEL (reference sequence). The CDR3 sequence: CASSQPGTGNYGYTF. The CDR3 coding sequence is TGTGCCAGCAGCCAACCCGGGACAGGGAACTATGGCTACACCTTC.

A few counts support this clone. The gene calls are TRBV19 and TRBJ1-2; perhaps TRBD1 as D (6 bases). The CDR3 spans 15 residues. CDR1 and CDR2 from the germline V gene are LNHDA and SQIVND (reference sequence). The germline V and J ends were trimmed by 1 base and 2 bases, with 11 bases remaining between them. The CDR3 loop is CASSIGQGSNYGYTF. CDR3 nucleotides: TGTGCCAGTAGTATAGGGCAGGGGTCCAACTATGGCTACACCTTC.

The rearrangement links TRBV7-9 to TRBJ2-1; 8 bases fit TRBD2. The CDR3 totals 15 residues. V lost 5 bases and J lost 5; bases outside the gene matches: 8. Germline CDR1 and CDR2: SEHNR and FQNEAQ (reference sequence). CDR3 region: CASSARGGINNEQFF. CDR3 nucleotide sequence: TGTGCCAGCAGCGCGCGCGGGGGGATTAACAATGAGCAGTTCTTC.

The genes are TRBV13 and TRBJ2-1; 9 positions match TRBD1. J gave up 14 bases and V 3 bases, and 8 bases lay outside the gene matches. The germline CDR1 and CDR2 sequences are PRHDT and FYEKMQ (reference sequence). The length of the CDR3 is 13 residues. Written as DNA, the CDR3 is TGTGCCAGCAGCTTCGTGTACGACAGGGGGGAGTTCTTC. Its protein is CASSFVYDRGEFF.

This chain's CDR3 is CASSYSLGQGLDGYTF. CDR3 nucleotides: TGTGCCAGCAGTTACTCTCTGGGACAGGGGTTAGATGGCTACACCTTC. The V gene is TRBV6-5, the J gene TRBJ1-2; 10 nucleotides agree with TRBD1. Germline assignment: CDR1 MNHEY and CDR2 SVGAGI. V was clipped by 0 bases and J by 6 bases; unmatched bases: 7. The length of the CDR3 is 16 residues.

This clone was recorded a few times. The chain carries TRBV6-2 or TRBV6-3 and TRBJ2-3; D gene ambiguous. This CDR3 contains 14 residues. From germline, CDR1 is MNHEY and CDR2 SVGEGT. V was clipped by 0 bases and J by 4 bases, with 8 bases between them. CDR3 coding DNA: TGTGCCAGCAGTTACTCGAACTCTCCAGATACGCAGTATTTT. It specifies CASSYSNSPDTQYF.

In its sample, this clone was seen a few times. The chain employs TRBV4-1 and TRBJ1-5, with 7 bases aligning to TRBD1. After removal of 2 bases from V and 5 bases from J, the junction contained 6 bases not matched to a gene. The CDR3 length is 15 residues. Germline CDR1 and CDR2: MGHRA and YSYEKL. The CDR3 sequence is CASSQQQGDYQPQHF. The DNA of the CDR3 is TGCGCCAGCAGCCAACAGCAGGGGGATTATCAGCCCCAGCATTTT.

Concerning this clone itself: The same CDR3 can be traced to other DNA sequences in this sample. This sequence joins TRBV30 and TRBJ2-7; 7 bases map to TRBD2. The V segment lost 0 bases and the J segment 6 bases; nucleotides outside the gene matches: 2. The CDR3 length is 12 residues. Germline V gives CDR1 GTSNPN, CDR2 SVGIG (reference sequence). CDR3 amino acids: CAWSVGGAEQYF. The CDR3 DNA reads as TGTGCCTGGAGTGTGGGAGGGGCCGAGCAGTACTTC.

This chain links TRBV7-2 with TRBJ2-7, with D tentatively TRBD1 (5 bases). The CDR3 extends over 13 amino acids. Between the trimmed V and J ends, which lost 5 bases and 3 bases, there was a span of 11 bases. Germline V lookup: CDR1 SGHTA, CDR2 FQGNSA. CDR3 DNA: TGTGCCAGCAGCCTACGCAGGGACTACGAGCAGTACTTC. Amino acids: CASSLRRDYEQYF.

The chain links TRBV5-1 to TRBJ2-3; 9 nucleotides line up with TRBD2. Trimming took 3 bases from V and 5 from J; bases not matched to a gene: 13. This CDR3 spans 17 amino acids. CDR1 is SGHRS and CDR2 is YFSETQ in the germline V gene. The CDR3 sequence is CASSWNRAGGREDTQYF. The CDR3 DNA is TGCGCCAGCAGCTGGAATCGGGCGGGGGGGCGTGAAGATACGCAGTATTTT.